A single sample is the source of the 12 T cell receptor beta chains below, sequenced in a study of cytomegalovirus exposure and HLA in healthy donors. Both 60 Vbeta primers and 13 Jbeta primers went into the PCR. Only in-frame clones appear in the TCRdb table, and some are missing; sequencing was by immunoSEQ multiplex PCR. Of 65,000 to 95,000 clones in the sample, just under 80% were seen once. The sequencing input was PBMCs. The receptors come from a male donor in good health and CMV-seropositive.

Many counts were recorded for this clone. The chain uses TRBV29-1 and TRBJ1-1; no clear D. The ends were cut back, 4 bases at V and 4 bases at J, with 10 bases in the middle. This CDR3 contains 12 residues. Germline V gives CDR1 SQVTM, CDR2 ANQGSEA. Written as DNA, the CDR3 is TGCAGCGTTGTAGCTCGTGCCACTGAAGCTTTCTTT. Translated: CSVVARATEAFF. Based on the CDR3 plus reference TRBV29-1 and TRBJ1-1, the full variable domain is SAVISQKPSRDICQRGTSLTIQCQVDSQVTMMFWYRQQPGQSLTLIATANQGSEATYESGFVIDKFPISRPNLTFSTLTVSNMSPEDSSIYLCSVVARATEAFFGQGTRLTVV.

This clone has more than one count but fewer than ten. The chain recombines TRBV2 with TRBJ1-1; D is undetermined. The germline V gene encodes CDR1 SNHLY and CDR2 FYNNEI. Trimming took off 9 bases at V and 1 base at J, with 9 bases between the two ends. The CDR3 loop spans 12 amino acids. CDR3 in DNA: TGTGCCAGTGCGAACGGGAACACTGAAGCTTTCTTT. Translating gives CASANGNTEAFF.

The chain is built from TRBV29-1 and TRBJ1-1; TRBD1 is a possible D gene (5 bases). V was shortened by 4 bases and J by 5 bases, with 11 bases between the two germline ends. Germline values: CDR1 SQVTM, CDR2 ANQGSEA. This CDR3 has 12 residues. The CDR3 DNA is TGCAGCGTTGGTGGGGCCCGGACTGAAGCTTTCTTT. Encoded protein: CSVGGARTEAFF.

The CDR3 sequence is CASSPGDRDIGEAFF. In DNA, the CDR3 is TGCGCCAGCAGCCCGGGGGACAGGGATATAGGTGAAGCTTTCTTT. The chain combines TRBV5-1 with TRBJ1-1; TRBD1 matches 9 bases. The ends lost 4 bases at V and 7 bases at J; junction bases unmatched: 11. The germline gives CDR1 SGHRS, CDR2 YFSETQ. This CDR3 is built from 15 residues.

This clone appeared a few times. The rearrangement joins TRBV6-4 to TRBJ1-1; D is uncertain. The CDR3 length is 13 residues. Per germline, CDR1 MRHNA and CDR2 SNTAGT. Trimming cost V 3 bases and J 0 bases, with 5 bases left between them. CDR3 sequence reads: CASSDGLNTEAFF. CDR3 DNA: TGTGCCAGCAGTGATGGGCTGAACACTGAAGCTTTCTTT.

V gene TRBV5-1 combines with J gene TRBJ2-3; D is ambiguous. The CDR3 totals 14 residues. V was trimmed by 4 bases and J by 0 bases, leaving 9 bases between them. Germline lookup yields CDR1 SGHRS and CDR2 YFSETQ. CDR3 sequence: CASSVARSTDTQYF. CDR3 DNA sequence: TGCGCCAGCAGCGTTGCCCGGAGCACAGATACGCAGTATTTT.

V gene TRBV19 combines with J gene TRBJ2-1; 8 bases are shared with TRBD1. CDR3 length equals 16 residues. J lost 0 bases, V lost 5 bases, and 6 bases had no gene match. CDR1 and CDR2 from the germline V gene are LNHDA and SQIVND (reference sequence). The CDR3 nucleotides are TGTGCCAGTAGTGTACGACAGGGGAGCTCCTACAATGAGCAGTTCTTC. Its protein is CASSVRQGSSYNEQFF.

CDR3 loop: CASSDGSGSTDTQYF. In DNA form, the CDR3 reads TGTGCCAGCAGTGATGGTAGCGGGAGTACAGATACGCAGTATTTT. The chain joins TRBV6-4 to TRBJ2-3, with TRBD2 matching 9 bases. Germline CDR1 reads MRHNA; CDR2 reads SNTAGT. V lost 3 bases and J lost 3; bases outside the gene matches: 4. The length of the CDR3 is 15 residues.

In DNA form, the CDR3 reads TGCGCCAGCAGCCCCGGACTAGCGGGAAGCAATGAGCAGTTCTTC. It encodes CASSPGLAGSNEQFF. The chain carries TRBV5-1 and TRBJ2-1; 12 bases are a match to TRBD2. This CDR3 has 15 amino acids. Germline V lookup: CDR1 SGHRS, CDR2 YFSETQ. The V and J ends lost 4 bases and 6 bases, in that order; junction bases with no gene match: 5.

This rearrangement joins TRBV7-9 to TRBJ1-1, with a possible D match to TRBD1 (5 bases). Germline V gene sequence: CDR1 SEHNR, CDR2 FQNEAQ (reference sequence). V was pared by 6 bases and J by 4 bases, with 15 bases between. The CDR3 consists of 14 residues. The CDR3, as DNA: TGTGCCAGCAGAGCGAGCGGGGCAGTCACTGAAGCTTTCTTT. Amino acid sequence: CASRASGAVTEAFF.

The rearrangement uses TRBV6-4 and TRBJ2-1; a possible D gene is TRBD2 (5 bases). There are 15 residues in the CDR3. The germline V and J ends were trimmed by 2 bases and 8 bases, with 16 bases remaining between them. Germline assignment: CDR1 MRHNA and CDR2 SNTAGT. CDR3 amino acids: CASSDRASSGDEQFF. CDR3 bases: TGTGCCAGCAGTGACAGGGCTAGCTCCGGGGATGAGCAGTTCTTC.

This clone turned up a few times. The chain is built from TRBV9 and TRBJ2-5; D is perhaps TRBD2 (7 bases). Trimming removed 3 bases at V and 5 bases at J, with 17 bases between. This CDR3 has 15 amino acids. Germline CDR1 and CDR2: SGDLS and YYNGEE. The CDR3 loop reads CASSGGGGRGETQYF. DNA for the CDR3: TGTGCCAGCAGCGGAGGCGGGGGCAGGGGTGAGACCCAGTACTTC.